This T cell receptor (beta chain) was captured in a study of T cells in Graves' hyperthyroidism and ophthalmopathy. Study-wide findings and caveats: Expanded thyroid clonotypes (above 0.001) were mostly also found in blood.

Researchers amplified the TCR beta CDR3 regions from RNA transcripts. The TCR CDR3 first-round RT-PCR relied on the HTBI primer set. Via MiXCR, TCRdb re-called the multiplex PCR reads, giving one row per CDR3 protein. The sample lists around 570,000 distinct CDR3 sequences; 15% to 20% were seen once. This CDR3 contains 16 residues. Deletions cut 0 bases from V and 4 bases from J, with 13 bases between. The V gene's germline CDR1 is SGHAT and CDR2 FQNNGV. Diagnoses rested on clinical symptoms, serum thyroxine and TRAb, thyroid ultrasound and orbital computed tomography. As for this clonotype: The antigen remains unidentified.

Sequencing was carried out using blood. The gene calls are TRBV11-2 and TRBJ1-3; D is unresolved. The clonotype originates from a man between 35 and 55 years old with Graves' ophthalmopathy. As DNA, the CDR3 is TGTGCCAGCAGCTTAGACCCCCGGAGGCCGGGAAACACCATATATTTT. It translates to CASSLDPRRPGNTIYF.